The present entry profiles one T cell receptor beta chain with its context. These data belong to a study of blood T cell repertoires in COVID-19. Overall study context: The samples span acute and convalescent COVID-19 from the United States, Italy and Spain.

Cohorts were determined from participant-reported clinical history. Original methodology: It was from reference gene primer amplification that nucleated cell counts were estimated. TCRdb keeps only in-frame clones here, not all; method: immunoSEQ multiplex PCR. That table supplies the V and J calls and clone size; D and trimming were determined from the DNA. The table lists roughly 350,000 clones, 92% of them singletons. V was clipped by 2 bases and J by 5 bases, with 16 bases between them. Germline V gene data show CDR1 as SNHLY and CDR2 as FYNNEI. CDR3 length equals 15 residues. The sample was PBMCs or T cells enriched from blood (not recorded which). This rearrangement joins TRBV2 to TRBJ2-7, with TRBD2 as a possible D gene (5 bases). The TCR was taken from a woman aged 25 to 39 who had recovered from COVID-19. The CDR3 coding sequence is TGTGCCAGCAGTGAACCGGGGATAATTGCAAACGAGCAGTACTTC. Translation: CASSEPGIIANEQYF.